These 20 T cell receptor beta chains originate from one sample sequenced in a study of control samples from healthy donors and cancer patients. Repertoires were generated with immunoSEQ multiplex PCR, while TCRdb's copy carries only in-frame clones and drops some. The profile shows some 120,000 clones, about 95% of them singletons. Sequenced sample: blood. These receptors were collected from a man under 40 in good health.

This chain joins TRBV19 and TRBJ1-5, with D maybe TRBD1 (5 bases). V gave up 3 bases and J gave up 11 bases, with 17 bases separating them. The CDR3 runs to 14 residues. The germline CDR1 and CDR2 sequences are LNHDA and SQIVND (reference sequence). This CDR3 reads CASSMVGLQGAQHF. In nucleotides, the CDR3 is TGTGCCAGTAGTATGGTCGGGCTTCAAGGGGCCCAGCATTTT.

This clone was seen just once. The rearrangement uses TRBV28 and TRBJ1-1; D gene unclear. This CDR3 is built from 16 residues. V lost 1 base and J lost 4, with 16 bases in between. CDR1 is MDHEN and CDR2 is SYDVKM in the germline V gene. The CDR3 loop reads CASSLFRVRESTEAFF. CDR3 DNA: TGTGCCAGCAGTTTATTTCGTGTCCGTGAGAGCACTGAAGCTTTCTTT.

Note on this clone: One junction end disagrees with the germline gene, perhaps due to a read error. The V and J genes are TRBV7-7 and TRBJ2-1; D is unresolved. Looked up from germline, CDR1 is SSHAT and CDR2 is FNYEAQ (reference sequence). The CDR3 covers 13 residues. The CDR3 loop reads CASSRDGHNEQFF. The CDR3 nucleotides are TGTGCTAGCAGCCGCGACGGCCACAATGAGCAGTTCTTC. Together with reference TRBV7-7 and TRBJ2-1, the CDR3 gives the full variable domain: GAGVSQSPRYKVTKRGQDVTLRCDPISSHATLYWYQQALGQGPEFLTYFNYEAQPDKSGLPSDRFSAERPEGSISTLTIQRTEQRDSAMYRCASSRDGHNEQFFGPGTRLTVL.

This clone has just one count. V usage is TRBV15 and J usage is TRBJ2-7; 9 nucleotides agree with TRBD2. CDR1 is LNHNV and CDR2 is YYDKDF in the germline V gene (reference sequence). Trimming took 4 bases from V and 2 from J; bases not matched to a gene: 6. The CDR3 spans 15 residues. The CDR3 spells CATSTGLALTYEQYF. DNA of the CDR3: TGTGCCACCAGCACCGGACTAGCGCTTACCTACGAGCAGTACTTC.

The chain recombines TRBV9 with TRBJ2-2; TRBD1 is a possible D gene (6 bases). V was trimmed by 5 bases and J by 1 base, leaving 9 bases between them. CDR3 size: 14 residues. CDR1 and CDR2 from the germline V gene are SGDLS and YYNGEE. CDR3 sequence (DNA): TGTGCCAGCAGTGCGGACAGGAACACCGGGGAGCTGTTTTTT. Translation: CASSADRNTGELFF.

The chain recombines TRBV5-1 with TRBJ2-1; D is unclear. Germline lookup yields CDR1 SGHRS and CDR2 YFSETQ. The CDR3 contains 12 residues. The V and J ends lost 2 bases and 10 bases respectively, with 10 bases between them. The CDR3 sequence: CASSFGGFEQFF. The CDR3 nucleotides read TGCGCCAGCAGCTTCGGTGGATTCGAGCAGTTCTTC.

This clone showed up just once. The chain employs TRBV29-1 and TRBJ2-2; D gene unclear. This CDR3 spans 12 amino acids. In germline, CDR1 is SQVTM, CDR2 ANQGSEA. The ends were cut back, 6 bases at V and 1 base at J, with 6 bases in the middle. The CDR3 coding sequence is TGCAGCGTGACGGGGAACACCGGGGAGCTGTTTTTT. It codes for CSVTGNTGELFF.

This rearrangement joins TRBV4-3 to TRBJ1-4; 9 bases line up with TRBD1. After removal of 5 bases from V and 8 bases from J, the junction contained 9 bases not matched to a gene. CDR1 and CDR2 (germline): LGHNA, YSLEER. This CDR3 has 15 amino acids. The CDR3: CASSVTGGSDEKLFF. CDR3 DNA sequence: TGCGCCAGCAGCGTCACAGGGGGCAGTGACGAAAAACTGTTTTTT.

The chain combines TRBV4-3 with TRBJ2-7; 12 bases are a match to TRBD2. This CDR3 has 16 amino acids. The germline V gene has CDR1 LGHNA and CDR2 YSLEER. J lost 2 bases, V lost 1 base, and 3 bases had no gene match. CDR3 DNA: TGCGCCAGCAGCCAAGCCGCTAGCGGGGGGGCCTACGAGCAGTACTTC. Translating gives CASSQAASGGAYEQYF.

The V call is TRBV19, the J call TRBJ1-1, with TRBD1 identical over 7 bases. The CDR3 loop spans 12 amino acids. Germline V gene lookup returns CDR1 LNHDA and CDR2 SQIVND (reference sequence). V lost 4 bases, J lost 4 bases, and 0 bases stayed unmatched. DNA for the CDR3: TGTGCCAGTAGTAAGGGGGCCACTGAAGCTTTCTTT. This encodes CASSKGATEAFF.

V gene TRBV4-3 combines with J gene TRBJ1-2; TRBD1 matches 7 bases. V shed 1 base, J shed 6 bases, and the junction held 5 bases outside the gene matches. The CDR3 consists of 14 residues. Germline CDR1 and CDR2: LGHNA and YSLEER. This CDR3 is CASSQGLGQDGYTF. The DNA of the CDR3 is TGCGCCAGCAGCCAAGGCCTCGGACAGGATGGCTACACCTTC.

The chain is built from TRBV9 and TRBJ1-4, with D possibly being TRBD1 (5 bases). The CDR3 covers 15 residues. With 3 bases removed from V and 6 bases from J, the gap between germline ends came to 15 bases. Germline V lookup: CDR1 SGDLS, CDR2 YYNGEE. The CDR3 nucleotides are TGTGCCAGCAGCGCGGGGGTAGGTGGGTATGAAAAACTGTTTTTT. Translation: CASSAGVGGYEKLFF.

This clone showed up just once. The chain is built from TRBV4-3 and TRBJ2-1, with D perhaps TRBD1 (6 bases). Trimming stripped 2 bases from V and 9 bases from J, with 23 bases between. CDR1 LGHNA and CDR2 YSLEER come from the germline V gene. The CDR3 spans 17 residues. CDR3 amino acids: CASSQPTGRQRGSEQFF. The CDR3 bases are TGCGCCAGCAGCCAACCGACGGGACGGCAAAGGGGGAGTGAGCAGTTCTTC.

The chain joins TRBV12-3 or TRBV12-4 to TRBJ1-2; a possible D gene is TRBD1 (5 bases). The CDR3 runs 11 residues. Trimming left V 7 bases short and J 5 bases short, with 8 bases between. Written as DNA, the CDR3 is TGTGCCAGCACCCCAGGGTATGGCTACACCTTC. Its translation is CASTPGYGYTF.

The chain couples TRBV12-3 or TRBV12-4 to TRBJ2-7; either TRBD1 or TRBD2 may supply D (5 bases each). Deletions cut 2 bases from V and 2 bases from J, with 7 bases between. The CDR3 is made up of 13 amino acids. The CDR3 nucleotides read TGTGCCAGCAGTTTACTGGGGGCCTACGAGCAGTACTTC. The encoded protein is CASSLLGAYEQYF.

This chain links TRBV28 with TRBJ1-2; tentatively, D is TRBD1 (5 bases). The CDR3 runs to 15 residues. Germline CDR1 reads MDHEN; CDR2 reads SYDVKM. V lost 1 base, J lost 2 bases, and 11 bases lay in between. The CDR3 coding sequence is TGTGCCAGCAGTTTATTGGCCAGGGTGAACTATGGCTACACCTTC. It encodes CASSLLARVNYGYTF.

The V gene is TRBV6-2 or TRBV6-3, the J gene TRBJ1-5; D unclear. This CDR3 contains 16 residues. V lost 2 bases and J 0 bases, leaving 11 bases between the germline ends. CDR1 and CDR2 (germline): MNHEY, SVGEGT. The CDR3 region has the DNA TGTGCCAGCAGTTACATTGTGGAACTTAGCAATCAGCCCCAGCATTTT. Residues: CASSYIVELSNQPQHF.

The CDR3 loop is CASSHLVRDSPRDTEAFF. CDR3 sequence (DNA): TGCGCCAGCAGCCACCTTGTCCGGGATTCCCCGAGGGACACTGAAGCTTTCTTT. This rearrangement joins TRBV4-1 to TRBJ1-1, with D unresolved. The V gene lost 3 bases and the J gene lost 3 bases, with 23 bases spanning the gap. The CDR3 has 18 residues. Germline V lookup: CDR1 MGHRA, CDR2 YSYEKL.

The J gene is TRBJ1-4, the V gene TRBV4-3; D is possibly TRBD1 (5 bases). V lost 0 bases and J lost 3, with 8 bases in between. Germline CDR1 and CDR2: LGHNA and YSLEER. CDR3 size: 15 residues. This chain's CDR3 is CASSQDPGANEKLFF. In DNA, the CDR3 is TGCGCCAGCAGCCAAGATCCGGGGGCTAATGAAAAACTGTTTTTT.

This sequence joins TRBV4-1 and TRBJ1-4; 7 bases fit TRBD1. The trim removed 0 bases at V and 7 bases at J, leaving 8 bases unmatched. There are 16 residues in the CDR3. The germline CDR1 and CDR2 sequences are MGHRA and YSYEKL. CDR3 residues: CASSQEPGTVGEKLFF. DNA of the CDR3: TGCGCCAGCAGCCAAGAACCCGGGACAGTAGGTGAAAAACTGTTTTTT.